The 14 T cell receptor beta chains below all came from one sample that was sequenced in a study of blood T cell repertoires in COVID-19. Sequencing used immunoSEQ multiplex PCR; TCRdb keeps in-frame clones, though not all of them. The table lists some 420,000 clones, approximately 90% of them singletons. Material for sequencing was PBMCs or T cells enriched from blood (not recorded which). These receptors all stem from a man aged 25-45 years who had recovered from COVID-19.

J is TRBJ1-1 and V is TRBV16; tentatively, D is TRBD1 (5 bases). The CDR3 spans 14 residues. Per the germline V gene, CDR1 is KGHSY and CDR2 is FQNENV. V dropped 4 bases and J dropped 5 bases, with 14 bases sitting between them. The CDR3 DNA reads as TGTGCCAGCAGCCCCCTAGGAAGGGGTACTGAAGCTTTCTTT. Translating it yields CASSPLGRGTEAFF.

This rearrangement joins TRBV4-1 to TRBJ1-4; TRBD1 matches at 12 bases. The V and J ends lost 0 bases and 8 bases, in that order; junction bases with no gene match: 13. Germline assignment: CDR1 MGHRA and CDR2 YSYEKL. This CDR3 is 19 amino acids long. The CDR3 sequence: CASSQDTVGQGARGEKLFF. The CDR3 bases are TGCGCCAGCAGCCAAGATACTGTGGGACAGGGGGCGCGTGGAGAAAAACTGTTTTTT.

Only a few counts were recorded for this clone. The V gene is TRBV7-2, the J gene TRBJ2-2, with D unresolved. CDR1 and CDR2 from the germline V gene are SGHTA and FQGNSA. The CDR3 is 14 amino acids. Trimming cost V 2 bases and J 5 bases, with 9 bases left between them. The CDR3 region is CASSLMVRTGELFF. CDR3 DNA: TGTGCCAGCAGCTTAATGGTTCGGACCGGGGAGCTGTTTTTT.

The CDR3 DNA reads TGTGCCAGCAGCTCCTCGGTAGCGGGAGAATTGGAGACCCAGTACTTC. As protein: CASSSSVAGELETQYF. The chain couples TRBV5-5 to TRBJ2-5, with 9 bases identical to TRBD2. This CDR3 has 16 residues. CDR1 SGHKS and CDR2 YYEKEE come from the germline V gene (reference sequence). V lost 3 bases and J lost 5; bases outside the gene matches: 11.

V is TRBV6-5 and J is TRBJ2-1; D unresolved. Per germline, CDR1 MNHEY and CDR2 SVGAGI. V was clipped by 6 bases and J by 2 bases, with 11 bases between them. The CDR3 length is 14 residues. The DNA for the CDR3 is TGTGCCAGCAGAGAGCGAGGTCCCTACAATGAGCAGTTCTTC. Its protein product is CASRERGPYNEQFF.

J is TRBJ2-3 and V is TRBV11-2; no firm D call. The ends were cut back, 4 bases at V and 0 bases at J, with 11 bases in the middle. The CDR3 runs to 15 residues. CDR1 and CDR2 from the germline V gene are SGHAT and FQNNGV. For the CDR3, the DNA is TGTGCCAGCAGCTCCAGTCATTCTAGCACAGATACGCAGTATTTT. Its translation is CASSSSHSSTDTQYF.

This chain uses TRBV10-3 with TRBJ2-7; possibly TRBD1 for D (5 bases). Germline V gives CDR1 ENHRY, CDR2 SYGVKD. The CDR3 runs to 15 residues. V dropped 2 bases and J dropped 1 base, with 12 bases sitting between them. Here the CDR3 reads CAISEGERGSYEQYF. The CDR3 DNA is TGTGCCATCAGTGAGGGGGAAAGGGGATCCTACGAGCAGTACTTC.

As regards this clone: Other DNA sequences in this sample translate to the same CDR3. This CDR3 is CASWGGYGYTF. The DNA for the CDR3 is TGTGCCAGCTGGGGGGGGTATGGCTACACCTTC. The chain has TRBV27 and TRBJ1-2, with D perhaps matching TRBD1 (5 bases). Per germline, CDR1 MNHEY and CDR2 SMNVEV (reference sequence). V dropped 8 bases and J dropped 5 bases, with 9 bases sitting between them. CDR3 length: 11 residues.

The gene calls are TRBV18 and TRBJ2-5, with D maybe TRBD2 (6 bases). The CDR3 has 11 residues. Germline V CDR1 and CDR2: KGHSH, LQKENI. V lost 6 bases to trimming and J lost 5 bases, with 7 bases between them. The CDR3 DNA is TGTGCCAGCTCTGGGGGGGAGACCCAGTACTTC. Translated: CASSGGETQYF.

The chain is built from TRBV28 and TRBJ2-7; D is uncertain. Germline-derived CDR1 and CDR2 are MDHEN and SYDVKM. V shed 8 bases and J shed 3 bases, with 5 bases lying between them. The CDR3 extends over 10 amino acids. In nucleotides, the CDR3 is TGTGCCAGCGGCGGCTACGAGCAGTACTTC. Amino acid sequence: CASGGYEQYF.

The genes are TRBV3-1 (or the pseudogene TRBV3-2) and TRBJ1-6; a weak D match, TRBD1 (6 bases). This CDR3 contains 14 residues. Trimming removed 3 bases at V and 6 bases at J, with 9 bases between. CDR1 is LGHDT and CDR2 is YNNKEL in the germline V gene (reference sequence). The CDR3 is CASSQGAGNSPLHF. The CDR3 DNA sequence: TGTGCCAGCAGCCAGGGGGCGGGTAATTCACCCCTCCACTTT.

The chain combines TRBV24-1 with TRBJ1-5, with TRBD1 matching 7 bases. The CDR3 extends over 16 amino acids. CDR1 KGHDR and CDR2 SFDVKD come from the germline V gene. The V and J ends lost 3 bases and 3 bases, in that order; junction bases with no gene match: 7. In DNA form, the CDR3 reads TGTGCCACCAGTGATCCTTCAGGGGGGAACAATCAGCCCCAGCATTTT. Protein: CATSDPSGGNNQPQHF.

The chain recombines TRBV7-9 with TRBJ1-4; 7 bases agree with TRBD1. The CDR3 covers 15 residues. V shed 3 bases and J 8 bases; nucleotides not matched to a gene: 9. Germline CDR1 reads SEHNR; CDR2 reads FQNEAQ (reference sequence). CDR3 DNA: TGTGCCAGCAGCTTCGACGTCACAGGGGCCGAAAAACTGTTTTTT. As protein: CASSFDVTGAEKLFF.

The chain joins TRBV25-1 to TRBJ2-1; 11 bases fit TRBD2. CDR3 size: 15 residues. Germline CDR1 and CDR2: MGHDK and SYGVNS. Unmatched junction bases numbered 4, after V lost 4 bases and J lost 5 bases. Here the CDR3 DNA reads TGTGCCAGCAGTGTCCTGACTAGCGGGAACAATGAGCAGTTCTTC. Encoded protein: CASSVLTSGNNEQFF. The full variable domain, its missing parts supplied by reference TRBV25-1 and TRBJ2-1, is EADIYQTPRYLVIGTGKKITLECSQTMGHDKMYWYQQDPGMELHLIHYSYGVNSTEKGDLSSESTVSRIRTEHFPLTLESARPSHTSQYLCASSVLTSGNNEQFFGPGTRLTVL.